This entry describes one T cell receptor beta chain. Its antigen is as yet unknown. The data were taken from a study of regulatory T cells in long-lasting Graves disease. Overall study context: Positivity for TSH receptor antibodies plus over 5 years of antithyroid drugs meant persistent Graves' disease.

Looked up from germline, CDR1 is ENHRY and CDR2 is SYGVKD. CDR3 size: 11 residues. V was cut by 6 bases and J by 8 bases, with 7 bases left in between. Investigators prepared the TCR beta libraries by applying iRepertoire HTBI primers and Arm-PCR of CDR3 regions. TCRdb reanalysed the multiplex PCR reads using MiXCR and keeps one entry per CDR3 protein. The sample lists approximately 290,000 distinct CDR3 sequences; roughly a fifth were seen once. Time point indicated: persistent/refractory GD, antithyroid drugs over 5 years with positive TRAb. Generation of the TCR library employed RNA extracted from PBMCs. Nine milliliters of peripheral blood went into EDTA tubes. Findings and caveats of the study: Lower TCR diversity was seen in persistent Graves' patients than in newly diagnosed ones. TRBV28, TRBJ1-2 and TRBJ2-5 were segments that persistent disease favored.

This chain uses TRBV10-3 with TRBJ2-2; maybe TRBD1 (5 bases). This TCR was sampled from a female donor with Graves disease. The sample here was peripheral blood mononuclear cells (PBMCs), taken when the disease was refractory, from a patient treated with antithyroid drugs. CDR3 in DNA: TGTGCCATCAGCCGGACAGGGGAGCTGTTTTTT. As protein: CAISRTGELFF.